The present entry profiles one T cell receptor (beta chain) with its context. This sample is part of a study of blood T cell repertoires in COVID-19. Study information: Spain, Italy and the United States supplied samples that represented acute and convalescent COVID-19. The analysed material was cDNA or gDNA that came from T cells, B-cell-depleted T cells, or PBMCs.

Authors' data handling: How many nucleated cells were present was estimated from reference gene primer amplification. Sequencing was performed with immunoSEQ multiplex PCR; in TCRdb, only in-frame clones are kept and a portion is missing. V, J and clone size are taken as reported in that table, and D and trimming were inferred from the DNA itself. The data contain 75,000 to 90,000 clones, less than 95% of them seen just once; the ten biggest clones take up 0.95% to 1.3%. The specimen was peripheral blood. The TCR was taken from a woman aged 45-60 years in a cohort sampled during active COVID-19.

Here the CDR3 reads CASSLMTGISYEQYF. In nucleotides, the CDR3 is TGCGCCAGCAGCCTAATGACAGGGATCAGCTACGAGCAGTACTTC. V and J are TRBV23-1 and TRBJ2-7, with 7 positions matching TRBD1. TRBV23-1 is placed among ORFs of uncertain function. V lost 6 bases, J lost 3 bases, and 11 bases stayed unmatched. There are 15 residues in the CDR3.